This section outlines one T cell receptor (beta chain) sequence together with its context. The antigen remains unidentified. Trimming pared 4 bases from V and 3 bases from J, leaving 7 bases between. This CDR3 region has 12 residues. Germline lookup yields CDR1 SGHNT and CDR2 YYREEE (reference sequence). This entry belongs to a study of cytotoxic CD8 clonotypes in ibrutinib-treated CLL. For the study at large: Once treatment had gone on for a median of around 13 months, range 6 to 36, response samples were drawn. General observations from the study: Investigators sampled sustained-remission and progressing patients at differing times.

This table comes from immunoSEQ multiplex PCR, and its TCRdb copy is limited to in-frame clones, with some not included. In the table there are tens of thousands of clones, 65% to 70% of which are singletons. The TCR originated in a human donor with chronic lymphocytic leukemia. V gene TRBV5-4 combines with J gene TRBJ1-2; no clear D gene. This specimen was PBMCs, taken at disease progression, from a patient treated with ibrutinib. The CDR3 loop is CASSQDYYGYTF. The CDR3 DNA sequence: TGTGCCAGCAGCCAGGACTACTATGGCTACACCTTC.